This T cell receptor beta chain was retrieved from a study of blood T cell repertoires in COVID-19. Germline CDR1 reads SGHNT; CDR2 reads YYREEE (reference sequence). Trimming took off 3 bases at V and 6 bases at J, with 20 bases between the two ends. The CDR3 spans 16 residues. Clones were sequenced by immunoSEQ multiplex PCR, and TCRdb holds only the in-frame ones, with some missing. The data contain approximately 410,000 clones, 86% of them seen just once; the ten biggest clones take up 1.4%. J is TRBJ2-3 and V is TRBV5-4; possibly TRBD2 for D (5 bases). Sequencing input: peripheral blood. The TCR originated in a woman in her 30s with active or convalescent COVID-19. The CDR3 DNA reads TGTGCCAGCAGCTCTAGCCGAATAGGGTTTGTGGATACGCAGTATTTT. Its protein is CASSSSRIGFVDTQYF.